This entry lists 15 T cell receptor beta chains sequenced from one sample in a study of identical twins. TCRdb re-called the 5' RACE reads with MiXCR, one entry per CDR3 protein. The sample carries about 530,000 distinct CDR3 sequences, 13% to 15% recorded once. The same data also contributed to another study, on yellow fever vaccine responses in identical twins.

The specimen sequenced was CD4+ T cells sorted from blood. The receptors were gathered from a woman younger than 30 in good health.

CDR3 in DNA: TGCGCCAGCAGCTTTGACATACCCTACGAGCAGTACTTC. Its protein is CASSFDIPYEQYF. V is TRBV5-1 and J is TRBJ2-7, with D uncertain. This CDR3 spans 13 amino acids. Trimming took 2 bases from V and 2 from J, leaving 8 bases between them. CDR1 and CDR2 (germline): SGHRS, YFSETQ.

The chain combines TRBV12-3 or TRBV12-4 with TRBJ1-2; 9 nucleotides align to TRBD1. The CDR3 runs 13 residues. V shed 5 bases and J 3 bases; nucleotides not matched to a gene: 1. Here the CDR3 reads CASSGDRDYGYTF. The CDR3 region has the DNA TGTGCCAGCAGTGGGGACAGGGACTATGGCTACACCTTC.

As regards this clonotype: This likely comes from a read error, as the CDR3 has no conserved phenylalanine or tryptophan at its end. The rearrangement uses TRBV7-2 and TRBJ2-2; the D call may be TRBD1 or TRBD2 (7 bases each). CDR3 length: 14 amino acids. V lost 7 bases to trimming and J lost 9 bases, with 18 bases between them. Germline assignment: CDR1 SGHTA and CDR2 FQGNSA. The CDR3 bases are TGTGCCAGCACCCAGGGGGGGCCGCCTTGGGAGCTGTTTTCT. Protein: CASTQGGPPWELFS.

This chain uses TRBV2 with TRBJ2-7; possibly TRBD1 for D (6 bases). CDR1 and CDR2 (germline): SNHLY, FYNNEI. The CDR3 runs 13 residues. Trimming left V 5 bases short and J 3 bases short, with 11 bases between. The CDR3 bases are TGTGCCAGCAGTACCTCGGACAGCTACGAGCAGTACGTC. Amino acids: CASSTSDSYEQYV.

This clonotype was detected only a few times. The V call is TRBV24-1, the J call TRBJ2-2; TRBD1 matches 12 bases. J lost 7 bases, V lost 4 bases, and 6 bases had no gene match. This CDR3 comprises 16 residues. CDR1 and CDR2 from the germline V gene are KGHDR and SFDVKD. DNA for the CDR3: TGTGCCACCAGTGACCCCGGGACAGGGGGCATCGGGGAGCTGTTTTTT. Its protein is CATSDPGTGGIGELFF.

The CDR3 DNA follows: TGCAGCGTTGTTCCCGGACTAGCGGGGGAAAATGAGCAGTTCTTC. It codes for CSVVPGLAGENEQFF. The V and J genes are TRBV29-1 and TRBJ2-1, with 13 bases aligning to TRBD2. In germline, CDR1 is SQVTM, CDR2 ANQGSEA. The CDR3 is 15 amino acids. V was pared by 4 bases and J by 7 bases, with 7 bases of the junction left unmatched.

The chain links TRBV6-1 to TRBJ1-6; TRBD1 matches at 10 bases. Germline-derived CDR1 and CDR2 are MNHNS and SASEGT. The V and J ends lost 6 bases and 9 bases, in that order; junction bases with no gene match: 8. This CDR3 contains 15 residues. The DNA of the CDR3 is TGTGCCAGCAGACCTGGGACAGGGGAAGGTTCACCCCTCCACTTT. Its translation is CASRPGTGEGSPLHF.

V and J are TRBV18 and TRBJ2-3; TRBD1 aligns across 10 bases. This CDR3 is built from 14 residues. V lost 4 bases, J lost 8 bases, and 6 bases stayed unmatched. Looked up from germline, CDR1 is KGHSH and CDR2 is LQKENI. In DNA, the CDR3 is TGTGCCAGCTCACTGGGACAGGGGCGGACTACGCAGTATTTT. It yields the protein CASSLGQGRTTQYF.

This clonotype was detected ten times or more. This chain links TRBV12-3 or TRBV12-4 with TRBJ2-1; D is unclear. CDR3 size: 13 residues. V lost 6 bases and J 4 bases, leaving 10 bases between the germline ends. The CDR3 bases are TGTGCCAGCAGCCCGATGGTATACAATGAGCAGTTCTTC. This gives the protein CASSPMVYNEQFF.

CDR3 loop: CASSWRGGYTF. In DNA, the CDR3 is TGTGCCAGCAGCTGGAGGGGAGGCTACACCTTC. The gene calls are TRBV5-6 and TRBJ1-2; perhaps TRBD1 as D (5 bases). CDR3 length: 11 residues. V lost 3 bases to trimming and J lost 8 bases, with 8 bases between them. CDR1 SGHDT and CDR2 YYEEEE come from the germline V gene.

This clonotype showed up just a few times. The chain joins TRBV12-3 or TRBV12-4 to TRBJ2-3; unclear D gene. The CDR3 is 14 residues long. V was clipped by 3 bases and J by 2 bases, with 9 bases between them. The CDR3 loop reads CASSFGPNTDTQYF. For the CDR3, the DNA is TGTGCCAGCAGTTTTGGGCCCAACACAGATACGCAGTATTTT.

This clonotype has more than one count but fewer than ten. J is TRBJ2-2 and V is TRBV3-1; D gene uncertain. Trimming shortened V by 0 bases and J by 5 bases, and 10 bases separated the two germline ends. Per the germline V gene, CDR1 is LGHDT and CDR2 is YNNKEL (reference sequence). The CDR3 is 15 residues long. The CDR3 DNA sequence: TGTGCCAGCAGCCAAGATAGTAGGGATACCGGGGAGCTGTTTTTT. The encoded protein is CASSQDSRDTGELFF.

This clonotype was counted only a few times. The CDR3 bases are TGCAGCGTTGGACAGACGGAGGATACGCAGTATTTT. Encoded protein: CSVGQTEDTQYF. The gene calls are TRBV29-1 and TRBJ2-3; tentative D call: TRBD1 (5 bases). The length of the CDR3 is 12 residues. Germline V gene sequence: CDR1 SQVTM, CDR2 ANQGSEA. V lost 4 bases and J lost 6, with 11 bases in between.

A few counts support this clonotype. This chain connects TRBV14 to TRBJ2-2; TRBD2 might be the D (6 bases). This CDR3 comprises 17 residues. CDR1 and CDR2 (germline): SGHDN, FVKESK. Trimming removed 4 bases from V and 2 bases from J, with 17 bases in between. The CDR3 reads CASSPKRAELNTGELFF. CDR3 coding DNA: TGTGCCAGCAGCCCAAAGCGGGCAGAACTTAACACCGGGGAGCTGTTTTTT.

This clonotype was seen only a few times. The V call is TRBV20-1, the J call TRBJ2-3; TRBD2 agrees at 11 bases. Germline loops: CDR1 DFQATT, CDR2 SNEGSKA (reference sequence). The CDR3 is 15 residues long. V shed 0 bases and J 3 bases; nucleotides not matched to a gene: 2. The CDR3 DNA sequence: TGCAGTGCTAGAGATCCTAGCGGGGGGACAGATACGCAGTATTTT. Protein sequence: CSARDPSGGTDTQYF.